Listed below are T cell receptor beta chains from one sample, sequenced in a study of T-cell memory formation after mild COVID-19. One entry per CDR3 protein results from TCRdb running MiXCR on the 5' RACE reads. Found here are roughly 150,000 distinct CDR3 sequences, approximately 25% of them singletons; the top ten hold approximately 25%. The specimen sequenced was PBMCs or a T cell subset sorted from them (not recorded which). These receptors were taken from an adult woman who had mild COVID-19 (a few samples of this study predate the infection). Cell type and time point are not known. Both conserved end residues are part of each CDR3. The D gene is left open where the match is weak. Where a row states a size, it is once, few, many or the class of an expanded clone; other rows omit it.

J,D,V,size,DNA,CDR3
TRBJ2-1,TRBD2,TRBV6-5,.,TGTGCCAGCAGTTACCTTCGAGCGGGGGGGCTTCACAATGAGCAGTTCTTC,CASSYLRAGGLHNEQFF
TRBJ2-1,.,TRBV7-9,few,TGTGCCAGCAGCTTGGCCCAGGGGTCCGACAATGAGCAGTTCTTC,CASSLAQGSDNEQFF
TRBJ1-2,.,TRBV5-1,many,TGCGCCAGCAGCCCCGATCCCCCTGCTTATGGCTACACCTTC,CASSPDPPAYGYTF
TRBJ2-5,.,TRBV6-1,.,TGTGCCAGCGGTGGTTCCGAGCAAGAGACCCAGTACTTC,CASGGSEQETQYF
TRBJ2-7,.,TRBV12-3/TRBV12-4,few,TGTGCCAGCAGTTTAAGGGCCCCCGAGCAGTACTTC,CASSLRAPEQYF
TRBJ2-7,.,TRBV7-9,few,TGTGCCAGCAGCTCTCCACGACAGACCCACTCCTACGAGCAGTACTTC,CASSSPRQTHSYEQYF
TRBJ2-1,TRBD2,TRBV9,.,TGTGCCAGCAGCGCCTCCGGGACTAGCCACCTCAATGAGCAGTTCTTC,CASSASGTSHLNEQFF
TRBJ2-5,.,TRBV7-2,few,TGTGCCAGCAGCTTAGCCTGGGACTTACCCAGGTACCAAGAGACCCAGTACTTC,CASSLAWDLPRYQETQYF
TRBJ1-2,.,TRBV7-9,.,TGTGCCAGCAGCTTAGTGGTCTATGGCTACACCTTC,CASSLVVYGYTF
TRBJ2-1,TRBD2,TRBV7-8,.,TGTGCCAGCAGCTTATGGATAAGCGGGGGGGCTTTGCGGGACAATGAGCAGTTCTTC,CASSLWISGGALRDNEQFF
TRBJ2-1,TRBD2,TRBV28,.,TGTGCCAGCAGTTTCCGGCCGGTGGCTAGCGGGAGTGGCTCCTACAATGAGCAGTTCTTC,CASSFRPVASGSGSYNEQFF
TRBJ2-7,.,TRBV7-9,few,TGTGCCAGCAGCCGAACGGGACAACCTGGGGAGCAGTACTTC,CASSRTGQPGEQYF
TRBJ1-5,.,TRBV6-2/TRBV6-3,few,TGTGCCAGCAGTTGGACGGGGGGCGGCAATCAGCCCCAGCATTTT,CASSWTGGGNQPQHF
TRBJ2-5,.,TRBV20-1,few,TGCAGTGCGTCGCTGGAGACCCAGTACTTC,CSASLETQYF
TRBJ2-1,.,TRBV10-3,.,TGTGCCATCAGGGGACTCCTGGGGCAGTTCTTC,CAIRGLLGQFF
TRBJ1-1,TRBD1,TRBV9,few,TGTGCCAGCAGCCTACCACACGGACAGGGACCGAACACTGAAGCTTTCTTT,CASSLPHGQGPNTEAFF
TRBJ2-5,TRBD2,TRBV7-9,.,TGTGCCAGCAGCCCGGGACTAGCGGGGCAAGAGACCCAGTACTTC,CASSPGLAGQETQYF
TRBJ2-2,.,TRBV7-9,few,TGTGCCAGCGCCAGGGTTGGTTTCGCCGGGGAGCTGTTTTTT,CASARVGFAGELFF
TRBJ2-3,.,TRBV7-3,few,TGTGCCAGCAGCTTACTTAGCAGCACAGATACGCAGTATTTT,CASSLLSSTDTQYF
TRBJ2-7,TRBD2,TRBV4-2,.,TGTGCCAGCAGCTTGACTAGCGGGGGACGGAGCTCCTACGAGCAGTACTTC,CASSLTSGGRSSYEQYF
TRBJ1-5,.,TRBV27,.,TGTGCCAGTGGAGGGGGGGGCAATCAGCCCCAGCATTTT,CASGGGGNQPQHF
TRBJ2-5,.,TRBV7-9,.,TGTGCCAGCAGCCAGGGGGGGGCTAGAGGAGAGACCCAGTACTTC,CASSQGGARGETQYF
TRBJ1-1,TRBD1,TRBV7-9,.,TGTGCCAGCAGCTTAGCGCAGGGGGACGGCGACGCTGAAGCTTTCTTT,CASSLAQGDGDAEAFF
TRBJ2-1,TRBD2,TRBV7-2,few,TGTGCCAGCAGCTACTGGACTAGCGGGAGCCAGGATGAGCAGTTCTTC,CASSYWTSGSQDEQFF
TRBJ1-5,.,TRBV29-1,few,TGCAGCGTTGGGGGGGGGGACGGTCAGCCCCAGCATTTT,CSVGGGDGQPQHF
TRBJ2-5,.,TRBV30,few,TGTGCCTGGAGTGTTGTGGACCAAGAGACCCAGTACTTC,CAWSVVDQETQYF
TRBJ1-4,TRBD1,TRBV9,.,TGTGCCAGCAGCGTAGAGGGACAGCCCGATGAAAAACTGTTTTTT,CASSVEGQPDEKLFF
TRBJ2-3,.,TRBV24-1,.,TGTGCCACCAGTGATTTCCGAGAGAAAAGCACAGATACGCAGTATTTT,CATSDFREKSTDTQYF
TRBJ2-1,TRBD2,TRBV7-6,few,TGTGCCAGCAGCAGGGGGACTAGCGGGTTCAATGAGCAGTTCTTC,CASSRGTSGFNEQFF
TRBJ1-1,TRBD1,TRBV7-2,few,TGTGCCAGCAGCTTCAGGGGGTTTAATGGTGAAGCTTTCTTT,CASSFRGFNGEAFF
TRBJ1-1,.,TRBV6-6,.,TGTGCCAGCAGTTTACAGGGCCAGAACACTGAAGCTTTCTTT,CASSLQGQNTEAFF
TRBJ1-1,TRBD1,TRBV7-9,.,TGTGCCAGCAGCTACCAGACAGGGGTGAACACTGAAGCTTTCTTT,CASSYQTGVNTEAFF
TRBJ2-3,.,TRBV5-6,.,TGTGCCAGCAGCTTGGGTGGAGGGGTCACAGATACGCAGTATTTT,CASSLGGGVTDTQYF
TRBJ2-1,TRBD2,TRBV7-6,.,TGTGCCAGCAGCATGACTAGCGGGAGTTTCCATGAGCAGTTCTTC,CASSMTSGSFHEQFF
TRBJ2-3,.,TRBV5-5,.,TGTGCCAGCAGCAGTGCGCAGGGGCCCACAGATACGCAGTATTTT,CASSSAQGPTDTQYF
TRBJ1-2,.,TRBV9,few,TGTGCCAGCAGCGTAGCTGTGGGGGGCGCAGGGTATGGCTACACCTTC,CASSVAVGGAGYGYTF
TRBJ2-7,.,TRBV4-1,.,TGCGCCAGCAGCCAAGATAGGGGGGGGGCCTACGAGCAGTACTTC,CASSQDRGGAYEQYF
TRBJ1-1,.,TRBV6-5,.,TGTGCCAGCAGTTACTCGTGGAAGGGCACTGAAGCTTTCTTT,CASSYSWKGTEAFF
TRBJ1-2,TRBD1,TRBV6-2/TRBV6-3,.,TGTGCCAGCAAGGCCAGGGGGCTTCTTGGCTACACCTTC,CASKARGLLGYTF
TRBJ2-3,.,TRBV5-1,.,TGCGCCAGCAGCTGGACAGATCGCGCAGATACGCAGTATTTT,CASSWTDRADTQYF
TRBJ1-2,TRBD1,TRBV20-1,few,TGCAGTGCTAGATTTCCCCGGACAGGGTCCTATGGCTACACCTTC,CSARFPRTGSYGYTF
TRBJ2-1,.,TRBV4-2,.,TGTGCCAGCAGCCAAGATGGATCACAGGGATTTGAGCAGTTCTTC,CASSQDGSQGFEQFF
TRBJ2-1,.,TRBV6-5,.,TGTGCCAGCAGCTATTTTGACGAGCAGTTCTTC,CASSYFDEQFF
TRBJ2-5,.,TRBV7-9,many,TGTGCCAGCAGCTTAGCGTTGGGGACCCAGTACTTC,CASSLALGTQYF
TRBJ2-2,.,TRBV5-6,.,TGTGCCAGCAGCTTGGTAGGGTTATTCACCGGGGAGCTGTTTTTT,CASSLVGLFTGELFF
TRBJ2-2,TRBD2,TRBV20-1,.,TGCAGTGCTGGCCCGGGACTAGGTTACACCGGGGAGCTGTTTTTT,CSAGPGLGYTGELFF
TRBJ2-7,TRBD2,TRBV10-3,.,TGTGCCATCAGTGAGTCGGGACTAGCGGGGGCCTACGAGCAGTACTTC,CAISESGLAGAYEQYF
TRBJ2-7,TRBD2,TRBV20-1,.,TGCAGTGCTTCCGTTAGCGGGAGGCACCACGAGCAGTACTTC,CSASVSGRHHEQYF
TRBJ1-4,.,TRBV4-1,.,TGCGCCAGCAGCCACTTCAGGGCAGGAAACACTGAAAAACTGTTTTTT,CASSHFRAGNTEKLFF
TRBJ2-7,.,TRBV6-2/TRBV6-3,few,TGTGCCAGCAGCTGGACAGCTTACGAGCAGTACTTC,CASSWTAYEQYF
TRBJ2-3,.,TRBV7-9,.,TGTGCCAGCAGCCTCAGGAGCGGGTACACAGATACGCAGTATTTT,CASSLRSGYTDTQYF
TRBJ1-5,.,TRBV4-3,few,TGCGCCAGCAGCCAAGATTGGGGGCAGGGAGGTCAGCCCCAGCATTTT,CASSQDWGQGGQPQHF
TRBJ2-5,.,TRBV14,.,TGTGCCAGCAGCCAAGAAACGGGGAAAGAGACCCAGTACTTC,CASSQETGKETQYF
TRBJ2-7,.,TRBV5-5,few,TGTGCCACCCGGGGGCCGCCCACCTACGAGCAGTACTTC,CATRGPPTYEQYF
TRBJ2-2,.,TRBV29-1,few,TGCAGCGTCCCTCGAACCGGGACCGGGGAGCTGTTTTTT,CSVPRTGTGELFF
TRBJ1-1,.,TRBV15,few,TGTGCCACCAGCAGGAAAGGGGACACTGAAGCTTTCTTT,CATSRKGDTEAFF
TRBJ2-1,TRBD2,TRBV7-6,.,TGTGCCAGCAGCCCCGAGGCGGGAGGGCCTAGTGAGCAGTTCTTC,CASSPEAGGPSEQFF
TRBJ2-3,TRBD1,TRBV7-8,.,TGTGCCAGCAGCACCGGGACAGGGGCAGATACGCAGTATTTT,CASSTGTGADTQYF
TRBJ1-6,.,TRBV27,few,TGTGCCAGCAGCCGACGGACGCCTTCTATGAGTTCACCCCTCCACTTT,CASSRRTPSMSSPLHF
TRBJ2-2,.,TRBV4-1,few,TGCGCCAGCAGCCAAGAACGCCTAGCAGGAGCCGGGGAGCTGTTTTTT,CASSQERLAGAGELFF